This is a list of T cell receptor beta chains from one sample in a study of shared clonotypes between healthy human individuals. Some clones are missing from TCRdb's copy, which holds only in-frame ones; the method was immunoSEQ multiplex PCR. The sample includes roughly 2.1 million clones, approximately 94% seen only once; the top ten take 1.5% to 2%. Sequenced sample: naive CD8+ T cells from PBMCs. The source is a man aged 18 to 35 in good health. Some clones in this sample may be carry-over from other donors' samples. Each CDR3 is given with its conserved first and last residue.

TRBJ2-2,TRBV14,CASSQDGPGQGITGELFF
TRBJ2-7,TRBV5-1,CASSSRQGRYEQYF
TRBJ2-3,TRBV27,CASRSTDTQYF
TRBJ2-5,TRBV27,CASRPKKGGRPPQETQYF
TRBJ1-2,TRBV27,CASTPRTGLIYGYTF
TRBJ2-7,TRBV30,CAWVNSYEQYF
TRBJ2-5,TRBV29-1,CSVEQETQYF
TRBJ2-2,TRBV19,CASSMVHYASSMNTGELFF
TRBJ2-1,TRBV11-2,CASTGRDLYNEQFF
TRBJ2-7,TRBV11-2,CASSLGLAGLSSYEQYF
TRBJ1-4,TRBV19,CASRPIRDNFGKLFF
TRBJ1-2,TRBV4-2,CASSQEGTGFTNYGYTF
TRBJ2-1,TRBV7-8,CASSFKTTGGHEQFF
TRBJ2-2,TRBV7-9,CASSQSNTGELFF
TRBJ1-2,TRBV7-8,CASSSRSSHGYTF
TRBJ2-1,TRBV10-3,CAISESWIGPYNEQFF
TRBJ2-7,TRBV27,CASTSWDRNNEQYF
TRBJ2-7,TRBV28,CASRPPGGVSYEQYF
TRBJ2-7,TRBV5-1,CASSLFPGAEQYF
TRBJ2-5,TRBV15,CATSLGTGGLETQYF